This entry features one TCR beta chain sequence. Its antigen is unidentified. This record comes from a study of shared clonotypes between healthy human individuals. About the study: Donor ages ranged 18 to 49 years: a couple of women, a few men.

Per the germline V gene, CDR1 is WSHSY and CDR2 is SAAADI. This CDR3 has 14 amino acids. Trimming took 2 bases from V and 4 from J; bases not matched to a gene: 3. CD45RO negativity and positive selection for CCR7 defined naive CD8 cells, a population that excluded terminally differentiated effector memory CD45RA+ cells. Study-wide points: A reduction in generation probabilities was seen for non-shared clonotypes relative to those shared by all four donors.

Using immunoSEQ multiplex PCR, the repertoire was profiled, and TCRdb retains in-frame clones only, with some absent. The table lists nearly 2 million clones, approximately 95% of them singletons. This chain connects TRBV10-2 to TRBJ1-1; 8 positions match TRBD1. The sequenced sample consisted of naive CD8+ T cells sorted from blood. The clonotype was recovered from a man aged 18 to 29 in good health. The CDR3 here is CASSEDGTGTEAFF. The CDR3 bases are TGCGCCAGCAGTGAGGACGGGACAGGCACTGAAGCTTTCTTT.